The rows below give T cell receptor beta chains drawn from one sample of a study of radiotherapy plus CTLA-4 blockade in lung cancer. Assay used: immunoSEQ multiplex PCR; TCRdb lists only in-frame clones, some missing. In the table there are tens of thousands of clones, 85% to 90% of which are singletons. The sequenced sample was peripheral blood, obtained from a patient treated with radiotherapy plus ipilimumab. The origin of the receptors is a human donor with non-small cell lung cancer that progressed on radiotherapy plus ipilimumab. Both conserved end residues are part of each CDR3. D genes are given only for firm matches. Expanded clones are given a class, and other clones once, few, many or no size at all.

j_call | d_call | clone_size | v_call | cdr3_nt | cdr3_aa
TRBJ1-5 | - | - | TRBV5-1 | TGCGCCAGCAGCCCGAATGGGGGTGGGAATCAGCCCCAGCATTTT | CASSPNGGGNQPQHF
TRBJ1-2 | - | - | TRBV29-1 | TGCAGCGTTGAACGGTCATGGAGCTATGGCTACACCTTC | CSVERSWSYGYTF
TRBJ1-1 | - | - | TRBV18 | TGTGCCAGCTCACTATCGGGCGGATATGAAGCTTTCTTT | CASSLSGGYEAFF
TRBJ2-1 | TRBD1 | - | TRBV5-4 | TGTGCCAGCAGTTCCGGACAGGGGGGGTATGAGCAGTTCTTC | CASSSGQGGYEQFF
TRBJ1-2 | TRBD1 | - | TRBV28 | TGTGCCAGCAGTCCTGGACAGGGAACCTATGGCTACACCTTC | CASSPGQGTYGYTF
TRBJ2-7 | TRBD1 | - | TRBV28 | TGTGCCAGCAGCTTTATTGGACAGGTGAGCTCCTACGAGCAGTACTTC | CASSFIGQVSSYEQYF
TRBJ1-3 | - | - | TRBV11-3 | TGTGCCAGCAGCGCCGGCGGGACGGCCTCTGGAAACACCATATATTTT | CASSAGGTASGNTIYF
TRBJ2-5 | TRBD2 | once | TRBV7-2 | TGTGCCAGCAGCTTACAGCGGGGGGTACTAGAGACCCAGTACTTC | CASSLQRGVLETQYF
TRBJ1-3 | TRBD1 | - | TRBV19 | TGTGCCAGTAGTACCGCCGACAGGGTCGCTGGAAACACCATATATTTT | CASSTADRVAGNTIYF
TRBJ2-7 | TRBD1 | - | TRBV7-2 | TGTGCCAGCAGCCATGGACAGGGAAGGAGCTACGAGCAGTACTTC | CASSHGQGRSYEQYF
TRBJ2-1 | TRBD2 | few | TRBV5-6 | TGTGCCAGCAGCTTGGTGGGGACTAGAGGTTTTGAGCAGTTCTTC | CASSLVGTRGFEQFF
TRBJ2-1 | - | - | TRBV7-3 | TGTGCCAGCAGCTTAACCGGGACGCGGGGCGACAATGAGCAGTTCTTC | CASSLTGTRGDNEQFF
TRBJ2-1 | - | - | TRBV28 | TGTGCCAGCAGTTTGGGGGGCAGCTCCTACAATGAGCAGTTCTTC | CASSLGGSSYNEQFF
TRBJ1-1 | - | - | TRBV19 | TGTGCCAGTAGTAGCTTTGGGGGGAACACTGAAGCTTTCTTT | CASSSFGGNTEAFF
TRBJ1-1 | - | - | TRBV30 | TGTGCCTGGAGTTGGGGCACTGAAGCTTTCTTT | CAWSWGTEAFF
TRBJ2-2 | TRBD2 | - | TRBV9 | TGTGCCAGGGGCCAAATAGCGGGAGGGCCGAACACCGGGGAGCTGTTTTTT | CARGQIAGGPNTGELFF
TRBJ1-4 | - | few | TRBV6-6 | TGTGCCAGCAGACATGAAAAACTGTTTTTT | CASRHEKLFF
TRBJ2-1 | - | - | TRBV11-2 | TGTGCCAGCAGCTCCGGGGGACTTAAGGGGCAGTTCTTC | CASSSGGLKGQFF
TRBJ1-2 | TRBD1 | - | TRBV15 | TGTGCCACCAGCAGAGGCGGGACAGGATTCTATGGCTACACCTTC | CATSRGGTGFYGYTF
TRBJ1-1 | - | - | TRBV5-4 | TGTGCCAGCAGCTTCTTCCGCCAGGGACTGAGGAACACTGAAGCTTTCTTT | CASSFFRQGLRNTEAFF
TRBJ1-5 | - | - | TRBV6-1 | TGTGCCAGCAGTTATCACAAGGGGGAGCCCCAGCATTTT | CASSYHKGEPQHF
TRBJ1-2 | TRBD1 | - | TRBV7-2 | TGTGCCAGCAGCCTGGGACAGGGGGATGGCTACACCTTC | CASSLGQGDGYTF
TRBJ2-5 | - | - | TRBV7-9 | TGTGCCAGCAGCTTAGATCGGCTCTTCCAAGAGACCCAGTACTTC | CASSLDRLFQETQYF
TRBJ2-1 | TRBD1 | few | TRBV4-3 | TGCGCCAGCAGCCAAGATACAGGGGGCAATGAGCAGTTCTTC | CASSQDTGGNEQFF
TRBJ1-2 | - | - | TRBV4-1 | TGCGCCAGCAGCCTGCTAAGGGGGACCTATGGCTACACCTTC | CASSLLRGTYGYTF
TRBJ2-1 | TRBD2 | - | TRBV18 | TGTGCCAGCTCACCCCCGAACGGGGCGGGAGTAAATTCCTACAATGAGCAGTTCTTC | CASSPPNGAGVNSYNEQFF
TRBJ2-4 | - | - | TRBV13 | TGTGCCAGCAGCGCAGAGGGGACCAGAAACATTCAGTACTTC | CASSAEGTRNIQYF
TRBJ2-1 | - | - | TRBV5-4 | TGTGCCGCCCAGGGGATGGACTACAATGAGCAGTTCTTC | CAAQGMDYNEQFF
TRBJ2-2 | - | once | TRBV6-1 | TGTGCCAGCACCCGTGTGGAGAACACCGGGGAGCTGTTTTTT | CASTRVENTGELFF
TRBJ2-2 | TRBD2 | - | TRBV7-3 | TGTGCCAGCAGCTTGGGGACTAGCGCCGGGGAGCTGTTTTTT | CASSLGTSAGELFF
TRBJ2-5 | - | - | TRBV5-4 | TGTGCCAGCAGCTCAGACACATACCAAGAGACCCAGTACTTC | CASSSDTYQETQYF
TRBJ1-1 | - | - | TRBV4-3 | TGCGCCAGCAGCAAAACAGGGAACACTGAAGCTTTCTTT | CASSKTGNTEAFF
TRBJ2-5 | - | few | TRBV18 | TGTGCCAGCTCACCACCGAGCGGGACCCAGTACTTC | CASSPPSGTQYF
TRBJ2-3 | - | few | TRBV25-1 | TGTGCCAGCCAAGACGTTAACACAGATACGCAGTATTTT | CASQDVNTDTQYF
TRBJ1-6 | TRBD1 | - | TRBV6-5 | TGTGCCAGCAGTAAAGGACAGGGGAATTCACCCCTCCACTTT | CASSKGQGNSPLHF
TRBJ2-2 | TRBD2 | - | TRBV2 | TGTGCCAGCACCTCAGGAGCGGGGGGAAGTACTGGGGAGCTGTTTTTT | CASTSGAGGSTGELFF
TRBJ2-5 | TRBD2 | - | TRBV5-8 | TGTGCCAGCAGCTTCGGTGCGGGAGGGCCCCAAGAGACCCAGTACTTC | CASSFGAGGPQETQYF
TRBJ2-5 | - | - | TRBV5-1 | TGCGCCAGCAGCAAAACTGGAACGGAGACCCAGTACTTC | CASSKTGTETQYF
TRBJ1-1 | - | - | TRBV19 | TGTGCCAGTAGTATAGGAGGGGGATTCACTGAAGCTTTCTTT | CASSIGGGFTEAFF
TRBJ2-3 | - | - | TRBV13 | TGTGCCAGCAGCGGTTCGGCTAGCACAGATACGCAGTATTTT | CASSGSASTDTQYF
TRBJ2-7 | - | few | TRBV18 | TGTGCCAGCTCCCGGGAAAGCGGGTACGAGCAGTACTTC | CASSRESGYEQYF
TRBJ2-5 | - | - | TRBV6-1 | TGTGCCAGCAGGATTCTGGAGACCCAGTACTTC | CASRILETQYF
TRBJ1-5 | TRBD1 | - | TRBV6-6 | TGTGCCAGCAGGTATACAGGGGTCAATCAGCCCCAGCATTTT | CASRYTGVNQPQHF
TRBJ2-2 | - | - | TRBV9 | TGTGCCAGCAGCGTTAACCTATCTCCGAACACCGGGGAGCTGTTTTTT | CASSVNLSPNTGELFF